A single sample is the source of the 8 T cell receptor beta chains below, sequenced in a study of blood T cells in healthy people across ages. Alongside a J-beta primer mix, a sample-barcoded 5' primer served in a second PCR lasting 7 to 11 cycles. From the 5' RACE reads, TCRdb called clonotypes with MiXCR, one entry per CDR3 protein. This table has roughly 680,000 distinct CDR3 sequences, 45% to 60% appearing once. The material sequenced was blood. The receptors derive from a woman of 80 years or more in good health.

This clonotype was seen many times. The chain recombines TRBV7-2 with TRBJ2-1; tentative D call: TRBD2 (6 bases). CDR1 is SGHTA, CDR2 FQGNSA, per germline. V was clipped by 7 bases and J by 10 bases, with 23 bases between them. The CDR3 sequence is 15 residues long. Here the CDR3 reads CASTPLRAGSREQFF. The CDR3 region has the DNA TGTGCCAGCACCCCCCTTCGGGCGGGGTCCAGAGAGCAGTTCTTC. Full variable domain (rest looked up from reference TRBV7-2 and TRBJ2-1): GAGVSQSPSNKVTEKGKDVELRCDPISGHTALYWYRQSLGQGLEFLIYFQGNSAPDKSGLPSDRFSAERTGGSVSTLTIQRTQQEDSAVYLCASTPLRAGSREQFFGPGTRLTVL.

Worth noting for this clonotype: One base away lies a much larger clone, so this may be a sequencing read error. This sequence joins TRBV27 and TRBJ2-5; 10 positions match TRBD2. Germline V lookup: CDR1 MNHEY, CDR2 SMNVEV (reference sequence). With 4 bases clipped from V and 11 bases from J, the junction kept 13 bases outside the gene matches. This CDR3 is built from 15 residues. The CDR3 DNA is TGTGCCAGCAGTTCCCCAGCGGGAGGGCTTGATGAGCAGTACTTC. Translation gives CASSSPAGGLDEQYF.

The chain joins TRBV21-1 to TRBJ1-2. TRBV21-1 is a pseudogene. The CDR3 covers 16 residues. CDR3 coding DNA: TGTGCCAGCAGCCCGCCACCCAGGGGCCTACCGAGTGGCTACACCTTC. Its translation: CASSPPPRGLPSGYTF.

At least ten counts were recorded for this clonotype. The rearrangement joins TRBV28 to TRBJ2-7; 12 nucleotides agree with TRBD2. Germline lookup yields CDR1 MDHEN and CDR2 SYDVKM. V gave up 7 bases and J gave up 5 bases; unmatched junction bases: 12. The CDR3 extends over 16 amino acids. The DNA of the CDR3 is TGTGCCAGCAAGGCCGGACTAGCGGGATGGGTCGACGAGCAGTACTTC. The encoded protein is CASKAGLAGWVDEQYF.

Many counts were recorded for this clonotype. This chain joins TRBV20-1 and TRBJ2-4, with TRBD2 matching over 8 bases. After removal of 3 bases from V and 7 bases from J, the junction contained 11 bases not matched to a gene. CDR3 length equals 15 residues. Germline V gives CDR1 DFQATT, CDR2 SNEGSKA (reference sequence). CDR3 nucleotide sequence: TGCAGTGCTAGGTCCCCGGGGGGGGGGCTCAACATTCAGTACTTC. This sequence encodes CSARSPGGGLNIQYF.

V gene TRBV3-1 combines with J gene TRBJ2-7, with 7 bases lining up with TRBD1. This CDR3 region has 15 residues. Unmatched junction bases numbered 7, after V lost 5 bases and J lost 0 bases. Germline-derived CDR1 and CDR2 are LGHDT and YNNKEL (reference sequence). CDR3 nucleotide sequence: TGTGCCAGCAGCGCTCAACAGGGGCCCTCCTACGAGCAGTACTTC. Translated, it gives CASSAQQGPSYEQYF.

The chain carries TRBV4-3 and TRBJ1-2; the D is unclear. Per the germline V gene, CDR1 is LGHNA and CDR2 is YSLEER. With 4 bases removed from V and 8 bases from J, the gap between germline ends came to 17 bases. This CDR3 has 14 amino acids. The CDR3 is CASSPNPRLGGYTF. The CDR3 DNA follows: TGCGCCAGCAGCCCTAATCCAAGGTTGGGGGGCTACACCTTC.

Points on this clonotype: This clone may be a read error of a much larger clone one base away. The V and J genes are TRBV29-1 and TRBJ2-1; tentative D call: TRBD1 (6 bases). The germline gives CDR1 SQVTM, CDR2 ANQGSEA. V gave up 6 bases and J gave up 7 bases, with 13 bases separating them. There are 12 residues in the CDR3. The CDR3 coding sequence is TGCAGCGTGAGAGAGGGGGTAAATGAGCAGTTCTTC. Its translation is CSVREGVNEQFF.